These 23 T cell receptor beta chains were all obtained from the same sample, sequenced in a study of T cells in Graves' hyperthyroidism and ophthalmopathy. There were TCR beta CDR3 regions amplified from RNA transcripts. RT-PCR in the first round (using the HTBI primer set) targeted the TCR CDR3. Each CDR3 protein gets one entry after TCRdb re-called the multiplex PCR reads with MiXCR. Counted here are some 350,000 distinct CDR3 sequences, around 15% occurring once; the ten biggest clones make up roughly a fifth. The sequencing input was blood. These receptors originate from a woman aged 55-70 years with Graves' ophthalmopathy.

At least ten counts were recorded for this clonotype. This sequence joins TRBV27 and TRBJ2-1, with a possible D match to TRBD1 (6 bases). There are 14 residues in the CDR3. V shed 7 bases and J shed 9 bases, with 19 bases lying between them. CDR1 is MNHEY and CDR2 is SMNVEV in the germline V gene (reference sequence). In DNA form, the CDR3 reads TGTGCCAGCAAACCGGGACACGGGTCGACTGAGCAGTTCTTC. This gives the protein CASKPGHGSTEQFF.

This chain joins TRBV6-1 and TRBJ2-7, with 8 bases matching TRBD1. The ends lost 1 base at V and 4 bases at J; junction bases unmatched: 3. Germline assignment: CDR1 MNHNS and CDR2 SASEGT. The CDR3 loop spans 14 amino acids. CDR3 amino acids: CASSEETGVYEQYF. CDR3 nucleotides: TGTGCCAGCAGTGAAGAGACAGGGGTGTACGAGCAGTACTTC.

The J gene is TRBJ1-4, the V gene TRBV5-1, with D possibly matching TRBD1 (5 bases). Germline V gives CDR1 SGHRS, CDR2 YFSETQ. This CDR3 is built from 15 residues. Trimming removed 5 bases at V and 0 bases at J, with 11 bases between. CDR3 loop: CASRRTGATNEKLFF. Written as DNA, the CDR3 is TGCGCCAGCAGGAGAACAGGCGCAACTAATGAAAAACTGTTTTTT.

This clonotype appeared many times. The chain recombines TRBV20-1 with TRBJ1-2; 7 bases are a match to TRBD1. Germline trimming cut 2 bases from V and 4 bases from J; bases unmatched to any gene: 10. CDR1 and CDR2 (germline): DFQATT, SNEGSKA (reference sequence). The CDR3 has 15 amino acids. CDR3 loop: CSARPRPGQTYGYTF. The CDR3 DNA reads TGCAGTGCTAGACCCAGACCGGGACAGACCTATGGCTACACCTTC.

The chain is built from TRBV3-1 and TRBJ2-1; 14 bases map to TRBD2. The length of the CDR3 is 16 residues. The V gene end was trimmed by 1 base and the J gene end by 8 bases; junction bases not matched to a gene: 4. Germline assignment: CDR1 LGHDT and CDR2 YNNKEL (reference sequence). The CDR3 sequence: CASSQGRLAGGHEQFF. The CDR3 DNA follows: TGTGCCAGCAGCCAAGGGCGACTAGCGGGAGGGCATGAGCAGTTCTTC.

This clonotype was detected ten times or more. The gene calls are TRBV2 and TRBJ2-1; 8 bases agree with TRBD1. Trimming at V came to 6 bases and at J to 9 bases, leaving 10 bases not matched to a gene. Germline V gene sequence: CDR1 SNHLY, CDR2 FYNNEI. This CDR3 is 14 amino acids long. The CDR3 DNA reads as TGTGCCAGCAGCCCGGGACAGGAAACATCTGAGCAGTTCTTC. It encodes CASSPGQETSEQFF. Filled out from reference TRBV2 and TRBJ2-1, the complete variable domain reads EPEVTQTPSHQVTQMGQEVILRCVPISNHLYFYWYRQILGQKVEFLVSFYNNEISEKSEIFDDQFSVERPDGSNFTLKIRSTKLEDSAMYFCASSPGQETSEQFFGPGTRLTVL.

This chain connects TRBV9 to TRBJ1-4, with TRBD1 matching over 11 bases. CDR3 length: 15 residues. CDR1 SGDLS and CDR2 YYNGEE come from the germline V gene. J lost 5 bases, V lost 0 bases, and 0 bases had no gene match. CDR3: CASSVGDRGNEKLFF. The CDR3 region has the DNA TGTGCCAGCAGCGTAGGGGACAGGGGGAATGAAAAACTGTTTTTT.

Worth noting for this clonotype: A much larger clone lies a single base off, so this may be a read error. The conserved phenylalanine or tryptophan is not found at the CDR3 terminus, so this likely reflects a read error. The chain has TRBV6-2 or TRBV6-3 and TRBJ2-1; D remains ambiguous. This CDR3 has 12 residues. Germline V gene sequence: CDR1 MNHEY, CDR2 SVGEGT. V was pared by 8 bases and J by 9 bases, with 14 bases between. CDR3 sequence: CASDELLGEQFS. In DNA form, the CDR3 reads TGTGCCAGCGATGAACTCCTAGGTGAGCAGTTCTCC.

This clonotype was counted many times. The chain recombines TRBV28 with TRBJ1-1; 10 nucleotides line up with TRBD1. This CDR3 is 12 amino acids long. Germline V gene sequence: CDR1 MDHEN, CDR2 SYDVKM. The junction had 3 bases not matched to a gene; V was cut back by 7 bases and J by 7 bases. The CDR3 loop reads CASTRTGGEAFF. CDR3 sequence (DNA): TGTGCCAGCACCAGGACAGGGGGTGAAGCTTTCTTT.

This clonotype was seen at least ten times. The chain has TRBV2 and TRBJ2-7; TRBD1 might be the D (6 bases). Trimming removed 8 bases at V and 5 bases at J, with 19 bases between. Looked up from germline, CDR1 is SNHLY and CDR2 is FYNNEI. CDR3 length: 14 residues. The CDR3 coding sequence is TGTGCCAGCGGATCTCAGTATAAGGGGGACGAGCAGTACTTC. Its translation is CASGSQYKGDEQYF.

This clonotype was recorded at least ten times. The V gene is TRBV5-1, the J gene TRBJ2-1; 12 bases fit TRBD2. Unmatched junction bases numbered 7, after V lost 0 bases and J lost 9 bases. The CDR3 has 16 amino acids. Germline V gene sequence: CDR1 SGHRS, CDR2 YFSETQ. CDR3 coding DNA: TGCGCCAGCAGCTTGGGACTAGCGGGAGCCATTAGTGAGCAGTTCTTC. Its translation: CASSLGLAGAISEQFF.

This clonotype has a handful of counts. The chain carries TRBV24-1 and TRBJ2-3; D unresolved. This CDR3 spans 12 amino acids. Germline V gives CDR1 KGHDR, CDR2 SFDVKD. Trimming removed 9 bases from V and 4 bases from J, with 10 bases in between. CDR3 nucleotides: TGTGCCACCCCATTTTCAGCAGATACGCAGTATTTT. Translation: CATPFSADTQYF.

The J gene is TRBJ2-1, the V gene TRBV7-9; TRBD2 agrees at 10 bases. The length of the CDR3 is 17 residues. V was clipped by 4 bases and J by 9 bases; unmatched bases: 15. CDR1 SEHNR and CDR2 FQNEAQ come from the germline V gene (reference sequence). The CDR3 region has the DNA TGTGCCAGCAGCTCCACTCGCGGGGCTAGCGGGAGTAGTGAGCAGTTCTTC. Translation: CASSSTRGASGSSEQFF.

About this clonotype itself: A much larger clone differs by one base, so this may be a read error. The chain has TRBV20-1 and TRBJ2-7, with a tentative D call TRBD2 (6 bases). Germline-derived CDR1 and CDR2 are DFQATT and SNEGSKA (reference sequence). This CDR3 is 13 amino acids long. CDR3 in amino acids: CSARVLAVDERYF. The DNA of the CDR3 is TGCAGTGCTAGAGTACTAGCTGTCGACGAGCGGTACTTC.

The chain couples TRBV19 to TRBJ1-2; the D is unclear. Germline values: CDR1 LNHDA, CDR2 SQIVND (reference sequence). The CDR3 is made up of 13 amino acids. V shed 3 bases and J shed 1 base, with 6 bases lying between them. CDR3 in amino acids: CASSMLSNYGYTF. CDR3 DNA: TGTGCCAGTAGTATGCTCAGTAACTATGGCTACACCTTC.

This clonotype has at least ten counts. The chain employs TRBV24-1 and TRBJ2-3; 10 nucleotides align to TRBD1. V shed 6 bases, J shed 5 bases, and the junction held 4 bases outside the gene matches. This CDR3 region has 14 residues. Germline-derived CDR1 and CDR2 are KGHDR and SFDVKD. The CDR3 loop is CATSRQGARDTQYF. In DNA, the CDR3 is TGTGCCACCAGTCGACAGGGGGCAAGAGATACGCAGTATTTT.

This clonotype was counted a few times. J is TRBJ1-5 and V is TRBV20-1, with D maybe TRBD1 (6 bases). V was pared by 4 bases and J by 6 bases, with 13 bases between. The CDR3 totals 13 residues. Germline lookup yields CDR1 DFQATT and CDR2 SNEGSKA (reference sequence). CDR3 loop: CSANRERGQPQHF. CDR3 DNA: TGCAGTGCTAACAGGGAGCGAGGTCAGCCCCAGCATTTT.

In its sample, this clonotype was seen many times. The CDR3 protein is CSARRLPPPEPQHF. The DNA of the CDR3 is TGCAGTGCTAGACGGCTCCCTCCTCCGGAGCCCCAGCATTTT. The chain joins TRBV20-1 to TRBJ1-5, with D unresolved. This CDR3 has 14 amino acids. V was pared by 2 bases and J by 8 bases, with 16 bases between. Germline V gene data show CDR1 as DFQATT and CDR2 as SNEGSKA (reference sequence).

The gene calls are TRBV9 and TRBJ2-1; 10 bases are shared with TRBD1. Losses at the gene ends were 1 base for V and 4 bases for J; bases not matched to a gene: 5. The CDR3 contains 16 residues. Germline-derived CDR1 and CDR2 are SGDLS and YYNGEE. CDR3 DNA: TGTGCCAGCAGCGTATCCCGGACAGGGGGTTACAATGAGCAGTTCTTC. The encoded protein is CASSVSRTGGYNEQFF.

This clonotype was observed at least ten times. The CDR3: CASSHRLPSSGVSGELFF. CDR3 DNA sequence: TGTGCCAGCAGCCACCGTCTCCCGTCTAGCGGAGTATCCGGGGAGCTGTTTTTT. The V and J genes are TRBV7-2 and TRBJ2-2; 7 bases align to TRBD2. This CDR3 region has 18 residues. V shed 5 bases, J shed 6 bases, and the junction held 18 bases outside the gene matches. Germline loops: CDR1 SGHTA, CDR2 FQGNSA.

This chain links TRBV18 with TRBJ2-5, with TRBD2 as a possible D gene (5 bases). Trimming removed 2 bases from V and 4 bases from J, with 14 bases in between. The CDR3 is 15 residues long. CDR1 is KGHSH, CDR2 LQKENI, per germline. The CDR3 here is CASSPEADWGETQYF. The CDR3 nucleotides read TGTGCCAGCTCACCAGAGGCGGACTGGGGAGAGACCCAGTACTTC.

In this sample, this clonotype turned up many times. Here the CDR3 reads CASSLELAGGREQFF. The CDR3 region has the DNA TGTGCCAGCAGTTTAGAACTAGCGGGAGGCCGTGAGCAGTTCTTC. The chain carries TRBV12-3 or TRBV12-4 and TRBJ2-1; TRBD2 matches at 12 bases. Trimming at V came to 1 base and at J to 9 bases, leaving 4 bases not matched to a gene. The length of the CDR3 is 15 residues.

The genes are TRBV7-8 and TRBJ2-3; D perhaps matches TRBD2 (6 bases). Trimming stripped 1 base from V and 3 bases from J, with 14 bases between. CDR3 length equals 16 residues. Per germline, CDR1 SGHVS and CDR2 FQNEAQ. This CDR3 reads CASSLVPAGGTDTQYF. CDR3 nucleotide sequence: TGTGCCAGCAGCTTAGTACCAGCGGGTGGGACAGATACGCAGTATTTT.